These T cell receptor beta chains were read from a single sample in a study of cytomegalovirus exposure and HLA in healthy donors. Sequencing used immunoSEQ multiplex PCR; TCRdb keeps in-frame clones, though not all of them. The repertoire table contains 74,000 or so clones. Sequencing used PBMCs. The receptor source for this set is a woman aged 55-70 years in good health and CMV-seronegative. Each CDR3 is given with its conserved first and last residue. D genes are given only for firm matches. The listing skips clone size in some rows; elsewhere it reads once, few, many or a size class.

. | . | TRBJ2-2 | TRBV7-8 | TGTGCCAGCAGCTTAGCGAGAGAACGTACCGGGGAGCTGTTTTTT | CASSLARERTGELFF
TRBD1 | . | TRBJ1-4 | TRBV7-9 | TGTGCCAGCAGCGTGTGGACAGGGGGAATGGAAAAACTGTTTTTT | CASSVWTGGMEKLFF
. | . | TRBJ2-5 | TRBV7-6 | TGTGCCAGCAGCACTGGTAGCCTCGGGACCCAGTACTTC | CASSTGSLGTQYF
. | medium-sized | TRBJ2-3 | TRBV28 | TGTGCCAGCAGCCTCGGACAGTCGGATACGCAGTATTTT | CASSLGQSDTQYF
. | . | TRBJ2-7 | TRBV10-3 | TGTGCCATCAGTGAGTCGGAAGTATCGGGATCGGAGTACTTC | CAISESEVSGSEYF
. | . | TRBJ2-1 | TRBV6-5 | TGTGCCAGCGGTTGGGCCTACTACAATGAGCAGTTCTTC | CASGWAYYNEQFF
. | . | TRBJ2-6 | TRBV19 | TGTGCCAGTAGTGTCAAATCCCACTCTGGGGCCAACGTCCTGACTTTC | CASSVKSHSGANVLTF
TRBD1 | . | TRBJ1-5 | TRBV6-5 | TGTGCCAGCAGTTACTCGGGGGACAGAGATCAGCCCCAGCATTTT | CASSYSGDRDQPQHF
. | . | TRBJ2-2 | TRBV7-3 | TGTGCCAGCAGCTTGAATCAGGGGGGGAACACCGGGGAGCTGTTTTTT | CASSLNQGGNTGELFF
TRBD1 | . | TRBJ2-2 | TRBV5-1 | TGCGCCAGCAGCTTGGGGACAGGGGGGTACACCGGGGAGCTGTTTTTT | CASSLGTGGYTGELFF
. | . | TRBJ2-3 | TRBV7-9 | TGTGCCAGCAGCTCCACTTGGGCAAGGCAAAACACAGATACGCAGTATTTT | CASSSTWARQNTDTQYF
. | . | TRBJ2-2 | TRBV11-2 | TGTGCCAGCAGTTCCGTCCTCACCGGGGAGCTGTTTTTT | CASSSVLTGELFF
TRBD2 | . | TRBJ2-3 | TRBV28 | TGTGCCAGCAGTTTACCCCCTCCCCCCCTAGCGGGAAGAAAGGATACGCAGTATTTT | CASSLPPPPLAGRKDTQYF
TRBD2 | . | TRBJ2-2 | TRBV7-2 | TGTGCCAGCAGCTTATTCCAACTAGCGGGAGGGACCGGGGAGCTGTTTTTT | CASSLFQLAGGTGELFF
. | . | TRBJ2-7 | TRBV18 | TGTGCCAGCTCACCTGGGACTCAGAGCTCCTACGAGCAGTACTTC | CASSPGTQSSYEQYF
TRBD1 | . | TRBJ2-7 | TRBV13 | TGTGCCAGCAGCAATCGGGGACAGGGGACCTACGAGCAGTACTTC | CASSNRGQGTYEQYF
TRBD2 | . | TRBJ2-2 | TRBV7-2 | TGTGCCAGCAGCTTATGGCGGGAGTATACCGGGGAGCTGTTTTTT | CASSLWREYTGELFF
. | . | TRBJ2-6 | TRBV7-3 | TGTGCCAGCAGCTTGTACAGGCGGTCTGGGGCCAACGTCCTGACTTTC | CASSLYRRSGANVLTF
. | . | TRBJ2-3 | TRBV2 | TGTGCCAGCAGTGATTGGCGGGAACGGGGGTATTTT | CASSDWRERGYF
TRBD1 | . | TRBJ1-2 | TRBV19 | TGTGCCAGTAGTATGATGGCGGGACAGCGAAACTATGGCTACACCTTC | CASSMMAGQRNYGYTF
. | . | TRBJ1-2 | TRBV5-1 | TGCGCCAGCAGCTTTTCCCCTAGCCGCGGCGACTCTAACTATGGCTACACCTTC | CASSFSPSRGDSNYGYTF
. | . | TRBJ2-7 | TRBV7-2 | TGTGCCAGCAGCTTACAGGGTGAAGCCTACGAGCAGTACTTC | CASSLQGEAYEQYF
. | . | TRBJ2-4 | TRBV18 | TGTGCCAGCTCACCAGATCCAAACGGGAACATTCAGTACTTC | CASSPDPNGNIQYF
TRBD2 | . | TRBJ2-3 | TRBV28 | TGTGCCAGCAAGGGCGGGAGCTTACTGACAGATACGCAGTATTTT | CASKGGSLLTDTQYF
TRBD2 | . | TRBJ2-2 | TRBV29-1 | TGCAGCGTTCCTAGCGGGAGTAGTTACACCGGGGAGCTGTTTTTT | CSVPSGSSYTGELFF
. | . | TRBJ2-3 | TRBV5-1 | TGCGCCAGCAGCTTGGGAGGGAGACCTAGCACAGATACGCAGTATTTT | CASSLGGRPSTDTQYF
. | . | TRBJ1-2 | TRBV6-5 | TGTGCCAGCCCCCTTCAGGGAGTCGGGGGCTATGGCTACACCTTC | CASPLQGVGGYGYTF
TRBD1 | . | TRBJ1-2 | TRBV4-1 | TGCGCCAGCAGCCAAGATCTGAACAGGGGTGGATATGGCTACACCTTC | CASSQDLNRGGYGYTF
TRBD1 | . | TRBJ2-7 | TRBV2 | TGTGCCAGCAAGCACCCGACAGGGCAGAAAGGGACCTACGAGCAGTACTTC | CASKHPTGQKGTYEQYF
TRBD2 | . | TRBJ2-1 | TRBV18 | TGTGCCAGCTCCCTAGGTAGCGGGAGTGGGAATGAGCAGTTCTTC | CASSLGSGSGNEQFF
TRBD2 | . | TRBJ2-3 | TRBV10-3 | TGTGCCATCAGTGTTTTGGGAGGGGCCACAGATACGCAGTATTTT | CAISVLGGATDTQYF
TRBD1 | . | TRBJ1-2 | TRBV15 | TGTGCCACCAGCCCATGGACAGGGGACGCTCGTTACCGCACCTTC | CATSPWTGDARYRTF
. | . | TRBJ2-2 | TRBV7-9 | TGTGCCAGCAGCTTAGACCAGGCTACCGGGGAGCTGTTTTTT | CASSLDQATGELFF
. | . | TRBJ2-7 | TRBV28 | TGTGCCAGCAGTTTAGTCTGGGACACGGACTCCTACGAGCAGTACTTC | CASSLVWDTDSYEQYF
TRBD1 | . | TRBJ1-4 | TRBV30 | TGTGCCTGGGACAGGGGAGCAACTAATGAAAAACTGTTTTTT | CAWDRGATNEKLFF
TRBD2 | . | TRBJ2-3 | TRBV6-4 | TGTGCCAGCAGTGACTCGAGCGGGAGGGCCACAGATACGCAGTATTTT | CASSDSSGRATDTQYF
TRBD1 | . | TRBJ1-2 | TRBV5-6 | TGTGCCAGCAGCTCAGGGACAGGCGGACATGGCTACACCTTC | CASSSGTGGHGYTF
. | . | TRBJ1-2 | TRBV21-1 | TGTGCCAGCAGCAAACGGGACAGCCAATATGGCTACACCTTC | CASSKRDSQYGYTF
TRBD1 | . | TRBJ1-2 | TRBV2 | TGTGCCAGCAGTAAAGACAGGGGGTGGTATGGCTACACCTTC | CASSKDRGWYGYTF
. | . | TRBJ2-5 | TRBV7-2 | TGTGCCAGCAGCCCCCAGAGTACCGGGCCCGCGGAGGGGTACTTC | CASSPQSTGPAEGYF
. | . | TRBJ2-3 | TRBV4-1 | TGCGCCAGCAGCCAAAACCCAAGGGGGAGGGGCACAGATACGCAGTATTTT | CASSQNPRGRGTDTQYF
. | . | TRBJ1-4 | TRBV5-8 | TGTGCCAGCAGCTGGGCACAGGATGAAAAACTGTTTTTT | CASSWAQDEKLFF
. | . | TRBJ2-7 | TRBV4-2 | TGTGCCAGCAGCCCTCTCATCGGGGGAGGGGGACACGAGCAGTACTTC | CASSPLIGGGGHEQYF
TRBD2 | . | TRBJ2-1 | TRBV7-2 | TGTGCCAGCAGCTTACTTAGCGGGGGTTCCTACAATGAGCAGTTCTTC | CASSLLSGGSYNEQFF
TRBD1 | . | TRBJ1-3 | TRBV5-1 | TGCGCCAGCAGCCCTACGGGACAGGGTGGAAACACCATATATTTT | CASSPTGQGGNTIYF
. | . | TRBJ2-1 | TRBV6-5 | TGTGCCAGCAGAAGGGGACTCCCCGGGTACAATGAGCAGTTCTTC | CASRRGLPGYNEQFF
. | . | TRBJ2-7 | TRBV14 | TGTGCCAGCAGCCGCAACCTCGATTCCTACGAGCAGTACTTC | CASSRNLDSYEQYF
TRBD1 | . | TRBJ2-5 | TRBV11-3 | TGTGCCAGCAGCCGGCGGGACAGGGACTACGAGACCCAGTACTTC | CASSRRDRDYETQYF
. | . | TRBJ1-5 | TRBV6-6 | TGTGCCAGCAGTTACTCCGTTCGCAGATCCAATCAGCCCCAGCATTTT | CASSYSVRRSNQPQHF
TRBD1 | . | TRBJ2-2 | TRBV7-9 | TGTGCCAGCAGCTCTCCCGGGACAGCGAACACCGGGGAGCTGTTTTTT | CASSSPGTANTGELFF
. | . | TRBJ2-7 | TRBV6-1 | TGTGCCAGCAGTGAATTTGAGAGACACACAACCTACGAGCAGTACTTC | CASSEFERHTTYEQYF
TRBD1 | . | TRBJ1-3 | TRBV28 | TGTGCCAGCAGTATAGAGGGGGCTTGGGGAAACACCATATATTTT | CASSIEGAWGNTIYF
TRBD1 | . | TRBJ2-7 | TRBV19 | TGTGCCAGTAGTTCAGCAGGGGGCTACGAGCAGTACTTC | CASSSAGGYEQYF